The next 4 T cell receptor beta chains were all read from a single sample in a study of Ad26.COV2.S vaccination and SARS-CoV-2 variants. Repertoires were generated with immunoSEQ multiplex PCR, while TCRdb's copy carries only in-frame clones and drops some. Here the sample spans about half a million clones, about nine tenths being singletons. Treatment specified: 15 to 20 received Ad26.COV2.S at low or high dose, single or two shots; roughly five received placebo; per-sample allocation not given. Samples were taken on day 63 after the first vaccine or placebo injection. Source: peripheral blood, taken in a trial of Ad26.COV2.S vaccine versus placebo. These receptors all come from a person aged 18-60 years who received the Ad26.COV2.S COVID-19 vaccine or a placebo.

The J gene is TRBJ1-3, the V gene TRBV3-1 (or the pseudogene TRBV3-2); 8 bases line up with TRBD1. The V gene's germline CDR1 is LGHDT and CDR2 YNNKEL (reference sequence). V lost 4 bases to trimming and J lost 4 bases; unmatched junction nucleotides: 6. This CDR3 has 15 residues. In DNA, the CDR3 is TGTGCCAGCAGCCCCGACAGGGGACTCGGAAACACCATATATTTT. Translated, it gives CASSPDRGLGNTIYF.

This chain joins TRBV7-3 and TRBJ2-1, with 16 bases lining up with TRBD2. Germline CDR1 SGHTA, CDR2 FQGTGA. J was trimmed by 10 bases and V by 2 bases; bases with no gene match: 5. The CDR3 extends over 16 amino acids. Written as DNA, the CDR3 is TGTGCCAGCAGCTTAGCCCCGGGACTAGCGGGAGGGGAGCAGTTCTTC. It is translated as CASSLAPGLAGGEQFF. Drawing the rest from reference TRBV7-3 and TRBJ2-1, the complete variable domain is GAGVSQTPSNKVTEKGKYVELRCDPISGHTALYWYRQSLGQGPEFLIYFQGTGAADDSGLPNDRFFAVRPEGSVSTLKIQRTERGDSAVYLCASSLAPGLAGGEQFFGPGTRLTVL.

This clone came up once. The J gene is TRBJ2-6, the V gene TRBV7-2; D call uncertain. V was trimmed by 2 bases and J by 1 base, leaving 9 bases between them. In germline, CDR1 is SGHTA, CDR2 FQGNSA. The CDR3 has 16 residues. CDR3 protein: CASSLRWGSGANVLTF. The CDR3 DNA reads TGTGCCAGCAGCTTAAGGTGGGGTTCTGGGGCCAACGTCCTGACTTTC.

The rearrangement links TRBV6-6 to TRBJ1-5, with D possibly matching TRBD1 (6 bases). Deletions cut 7 bases from V and 5 bases from J, with 15 bases between. The germline CDR1 and CDR2 sequences are MNHNY and SVGAGI (reference sequence). CDR3 length: 14 residues. As DNA, the CDR3 is TGTGCCAGCAAATTAGGACAGAACCATCAGCCCCAGCATTTT. This translates into CASKLGQNHQPQHF.